The clone carrying this T cell receptor beta chain was detected once. The CDR3 is 16 amino acids. Per the germline V gene, CDR1 is MNHEY and CDR2 is SVGAGI. Trimming took 1 base from V and 5 from J, leaving 16 bases between them. This entry is derived from a study of CD8 T cells in Susac syndrome. Random hexamers primed reverse transcription of about 0.45 to 1 ug RNA. The authors amplified TCR beta CDR3 across 54 Vbeta and 13 Jbeta using immunoSEQ multiplex PCR. A single record per CDR3 protein comes from TCRdb applying MiXCR to the immunoSEQ multiplex PCR reads. Of 170,000 or so distinct CDR3 sequences listed, approximately 95% are singletons.

The sequence derives from a human donor with multiple sclerosis. The sample comprised CD8+ T cells from PBMCs. The J gene is TRBJ2-3, the V gene TRBV6-5; D may be TRBD1 (8 bases). The CDR3 coding sequence is TGTGCCAGCAGTTACTACTACAGGGGGGGCGAAGATACGCAGTATTTT. Its translation is CASSYYYRGGEDTQYF.